The source of this TCR beta chain is a study of T cells in Graves' hyperthyroidism and ophthalmopathy. Overall study results and limits: Blood held most thyroid clonotypes expanded above 0.001 frequency.

RNA transcripts yielded amplified TCR beta CDR3 regions. TCR CDR3 underwent first-round RT-PCR with the HTBI primer set. Using its own MiXCR run on the multiplex PCR reads, TCRdb lists one record per CDR3 protein. The data hold 50,000 to 75,000 distinct CDR3 sequences, with around 50% observed a single time. The CDR3 covers 16 residues. The ends lost 4 bases at V and 7 bases at J; junction bases unmatched: 12. Germline V gene lookup returns CDR1 SGDLS and CDR2 YYNGEE. This clonotype occurred many times. Antigen: not known. The sample consisted of blood. This chain links TRBV9 with TRBJ2-5, with 11 bases that match TRBD2. The TCR was taken from a woman aged 30 to 39 with Graves' ophthalmopathy. The DNA for the CDR3 is TGTGCCAGCAGCCCAATGGAACTAGCGGGAGCGGTGACCCAGTACTTC. Translation: CASSPMELAGAVTQYF.